A single TCR beta chain is shown here with its context. This sample is drawn from a study of cytomegalovirus exposure and HLA in healthy donors. The PCR made use of 60 Vbeta and 13 Jbeta primers. Sequencing used immunoSEQ multiplex PCR; TCRdb keeps in-frame clones, though not all of them. The sample has 130,000 to 150,000 clones, over 60% seen once. In germline, CDR1 is SEHNR, CDR2 FQNEAQ (reference sequence). The ends lost 1 base at V and 10 bases at J; junction bases unmatched: 8. CDR3 size: 15 residues. The receptor's source is a male donor in good health and CMV-seronegative. This chain joins TRBV7-9 and TRBJ2-1; 9 nucleotides agree with TRBD2. Sequenced input: PBMCs. DNA of the CDR3: TGTGCCAGCAGCTTAGAGGCGGGACTAGCCCAAGAGCAGTTCTTC. The encoded protein is CASSLEAGLAQEQFF.